This is a list of T cell receptor beta chains from one sample in a study of T-cell reconstitution after alpha-beta-depleted transplantation in children. TCRdb reprocessed the PCR reads via MiXCR and lists one record per CDR3 protein. Of nearly 350,000 distinct CDR3 sequences listed, around 15% are singletons. Sample: PBMCs, mostly from graft donor cells, taken 360 days after TCRalphabeta/CD19-depleted stem cell transplant. The receptors were sampled from a male patient between 2 and 10 years old who had a stem cell transplant for acute lymphoblastic leukemia, so the T cells may come from the graft donor. Both conserved end residues are part of each CDR3. The D gene is left open where the match is weak. For some rows the clone size is stated as once, few or many, or as a class when expanded; others skip it.

abundance,j_gene,d_gene,v_gene,CDR3aa,CDR3nt
few,TRBJ2-3,TRBD2,TRBV6-2/TRBV6-3,CASSPLTSGRADTQYF,TGTGCCAGCAGTCCCTTGACTAGCGGGAGAGCAGATACGCAGTATTTT
many,TRBJ2-3,-,TRBV10-3,CAINPGGGNTDTQYF,TGTGCCATCAATCCCGGAGGGGGCAACACAGATACGCAGTATTTT
few,TRBJ2-2,-,TRBV29-1,CSVLNSNTGELFF,TGCAGCGTTTTGAATTCGAACACCGGGGAGCTGTTTTTT
-,TRBJ2-1,-,TRBV4-3,CASSQEGLEQFF,TGCGCCAGCAGCCAAGAGGGTCTTGAGCAGTTCTTC
-,TRBJ2-3,-,TRBV13,CASRHPPDTQYF,TGTGCCAGCAGACACCCACCAGATACGCAGTATTTT
many,TRBJ2-7,-,TRBV7-2,CASSLNGRRSYEQYF,TGTGCCAGCAGCTTAAACGGGAGAAGGTCCTACGAGCAGTACTTC
-,TRBJ2-2,-,TRBV11-2,CASSFLGLPGRMNTGEPFF,TGTGCCAGCAGCTTCCTTGGCCTTCCGGGACGAATGAACACCGGGGAGCCGTTTTTT
-,TRBJ2-7,-,TRBV19,CASSVGTSPEGEQYF,TGTGCCAGTAGTGTTGGGACATCACCCGAGGGGGAGCAGTACTTC
-,TRBJ1-4,TRBD1,TRBV20-1,CSARIPGTGREKLFF,TGCAGTGCTAGAATCCCGGGGACAGGGAGGGAAAAACTGTTTTTT
many,TRBJ2-7,TRBD1,TRBV12-3/TRBV12-4,CASSPHPGTGAYEQYF,TGTGCCAGCAGTCCTCACCCCGGGACAGGAGCCTACGAGCAGTACTTC
few,TRBJ1-4,TRBD1,TRBV5-1,CASMETTGAGEKLFF,TGCGCCAGCATGGAAACTACAGGGGCGGGTGAAAAACTGTTTTTT
many,TRBJ1-5,-,TRBV7-6,CASSLASQMAQHF,TGTGCCAGCAGCTTAGCGAGTCAGATGGCCCAGCATTTT
few,TRBJ2-2,-,TRBV4-3,CASSPLVGNTGELFF,TGCGCCAGCAGCCCACTAGTGGGGAACACCGGGGAGCTGTTTTTT
-,TRBJ1-4,-,TRBV6-2/TRBV6-3,CASSYRQVLNEKLFF,TGTGCCAGCAGTTATCGACAAGTACTTAATGAAAAACTGTTTTTT
few,TRBJ2-1,-,TRBV4-3,CASSQDRGHYNEQFF,TGCGCCAGCAGCCAAGACAGGGGTCACTACAATGAGCAGTTCTTC
few,TRBJ2-5,TRBD1,TRBV6-5,CVSSYLTGGETQYF,TGTGTCAGCAGTTACTTGACAGGGGGAGAGACCCAGTACTTC
few,TRBJ2-7,TRBD1,TRBV3-1,CASSQDLRGLYEQYF,TGTGCCAGCAGCCAAGATTTGAGGGGGCTCTACGAGCAGTACTTC
-,TRBJ1-1,-,TRBV28,CASSLLGESEAFF,TGTGCCAGCAGTTTATTGGGGGAGTCTGAAGCTTTCTTT
few,TRBJ2-1,-,TRBV7-2,CASSLAGLSDNEQFF,TGTGCCAGCAGCTTAGCAGGACTATCGGACAATGAGCAGTTCTTC
few,TRBJ1-5,-,TRBV19,CASREQGRGDQPQHF,TGTGCCAGTAGGGAACAGGGAAGAGGCGATCAGCCCCAGCATTTT
-,TRBJ1-1,-,TRBV11-2,CASSLDRGWQGNTEAFF,TGTGCCAGCAGCTTAGATCGTGGATGGCAGGGGAACACTGAAGCTTTCTTT
many,TRBJ1-1,-,TRBV9,CASTADMNTEAFF,TGTGCCAGCACGGCAGACATGAACACTGAAGCTTTCTTT
-,TRBJ2-7,TRBD2,TRBV28,CASSLPAGGHEQYF,TGTGCCAGCAGTTTGCCAGCGGGGGGTCACGAGCAGTACTTC
-,TRBJ2-7,TRBD2,TRBV14,CASSQEGLASEQYF,TGTGCCAGCAGCCAAGAGGGACTAGCGAGCGAGCAGTACTTC
few,TRBJ2-1,-,TRBV10-3,CAISEGREVHRNEQFF,TGTGCCATCAGTGAGGGGCGCGAAGTCCATAGGAATGAGCAGTTCTTC
-,TRBJ2-1,TRBD1,TRBV18,CASSPRPQGDSYNEQFF,TGTGCCAGCTCACCAAGGCCCCAGGGGGACTCCTACAATGAGCAGTTCTTC
few,TRBJ1-1,TRBD1,TRBV12-3/TRBV12-4,CASSLETNRDKTIYRGQDTEAFF,TGTGCCAGCAGTTTAGAGACAAACCGGGACAAAACTATATACAGGGGGCAGGACACTGAAGCTTTCTTT
many,TRBJ2-7,TRBD1,TRBV2,CASSWPERSGTGAYEQYF,TGTGCCAGCAGTTGGCCTGAAAGATCCGGGACAGGGGCATACGAGCAGTACTTC